These 15 T cell receptor beta chains came from one sample sequenced in a study of blood T cell repertoires in COVID-19. The protocol was immunoSEQ multiplex PCR, while the TCRdb copy is restricted to in-frame clones and leaves out a portion. The sample carries about 52,000 clones, around 86% recorded once. Sequenced sample: peripheral blood. The origin of the receptors is a man between 65 and 85 years old with active COVID-19.

This clone was detected only once. The gene calls are TRBV27 and TRBJ1-1; 7 nucleotides align to TRBD1. Trimming cost V 6 bases and J 7 bases; bases outside gene matches: 5. This CDR3 has 12 residues. Germline loops: CDR1 MNHEY, CDR2 SMNVEV (reference sequence). Here the CDR3 DNA reads TGTGCCAGCAGACAGGGGCTGGGTGAAGCTTTCTTT. Encoded protein: CASRQGLGEAFF.

This clone was detected once. J is TRBJ1-3 and V is TRBV19, with 8 bases identical to TRBD1. The CDR3 is made up of 13 amino acids. Germline-derived CDR1 and CDR2 are LNHDA and SQIVND (reference sequence). J lost 4 bases, V lost 8 bases, and 4 bases had no gene match. The CDR3 region is CASGQGMGNTIYF. The CDR3 bases are TGTGCCAGTGGACAGGGTATGGGAAACACCATATATTTT.

The V gene is TRBV7-9, the J gene TRBJ1-4; possible D gene TRBD1, 5 bases. There are 14 residues in the CDR3. V was clipped by 3 bases and J by 7 bases, with 12 bases between them. Germline CDR1 reads SEHNR; CDR2 reads FQNEAQ (reference sequence). This CDR3 reads CASSFPGVGEKLFF. CDR3 bases: TGTGCCAGCAGCTTTCCGGGGGTTGGTGAAAAACTGTTTTTT.

The chain carries TRBV12-3 or TRBV12-4 and TRBJ1-2; the D is unclear. V gave up 5 bases and J gave up 8 bases, with 12 bases separating them. This CDR3 is built from 12 residues. The chain's CDR3 is CASSRGTQGYTF. CDR3 DNA: TGTGCCAGCAGTCGGGGTACGCAAGGCTACACCTTC.

The chain joins TRBV5-6 to TRBJ1-1; TRBD1 aligns across 7 bases. The V and J ends lost 4 bases and 3 bases, in that order; junction bases with no gene match: 6. CDR3 length: 14 amino acids. Looked up from germline, CDR1 is SGHDT and CDR2 is YYEEEE. This CDR3 reads CASSPDTGDTEAFF. CDR3 coding DNA: TGTGCCAGCAGCCCGGATACAGGGGACACTGAAGCTTTCTTT.

V usage is TRBV3-1 (or the pseudogene TRBV3-2) and J usage is TRBJ2-3; 8 nucleotides agree with TRBD2. With V trimmed by 4 bases and J by 0 bases, 3 bases remained unmatched. The germline CDR1 and CDR2 sequences are LGHDT and YNNKEL (reference sequence). The length of the CDR3 is 15 residues. Here the CDR3 reads CASSLSGASTDTQYF. CDR3 nucleotides: TGTGCCAGCAGCCTTAGCGGGGCTAGCACAGATACGCAGTATTTT.

The chain has TRBV28 and TRBJ2-7; perhaps TRBD2 as D (5 bases). The CDR3 covers 14 residues. Germline CDR1 reads MDHEN; CDR2 reads SYDVKM. Trimming removed 5 bases from V and 4 bases from J, with 15 bases in between. CDR3 loop: CASSLDLGAYEQYF. The CDR3 DNA follows: TGTGCCAGCAGTCTCGACCTGGGAGCATACGAGCAGTACTTC.

The chain combines TRBV4-3 with TRBJ2-6, with D maybe TRBD1 (7 bases). Trimming pared 3 bases from V and 3 bases from J, leaving 12 bases between. The CDR3 runs 16 residues. Germline V gene data show CDR1 as LGHNA and CDR2 as YSLEER. This CDR3 reads CASSQEGARGANVLTF. The CDR3 bases are TGCGCCAGCAGCCAGGAGGGGGCGCGTGGGGCCAACGTCCTGACTTTC.

V and J are TRBV19 and TRBJ1-5; 8 positions agree with TRBD1. Losses at the gene ends were 6 bases for V and 7 bases for J; bases not matched to a gene: 5. Looked up from germline, CDR1 is LNHDA and CDR2 is SQIVND (reference sequence). The length of the CDR3 is 13 residues. CDR3 amino acids: CASRGQGGQPQHF. CDR3 nucleotide sequence: TGTGCCAGTAGAGGACAGGGCGGCCAGCCCCAGCATTTT. Filled out from reference TRBV19 and TRBJ1-5, the complete variable domain reads DGGITQSPKYLFRKEGQNVTLSCEQNLNHDAMYWYRQDPGQGLRLIYYSQIVNDFQKGDIAEGYSVSREKKESFPLTVTSAQKNPTAFYLCASRGQGGQPQHFGDGTRLSIL.

This chain uses TRBV5-8 with TRBJ1-3; TRBD1 matches 8 bases. The V gene end was trimmed by 4 bases and the J gene end by 11 bases; junction bases not matched to a gene: 11. The CDR3 has 14 residues. Germline V CDR1 and CDR2: SGHTS, YDEGEE. CDR3 bases: TGTGCCAGCAGCCGGGACAGGACCCCGCCGTCCATATATTTT. Translating gives CASSRDRTPPSIYF.

V and J are TRBV30 and TRBJ1-1; 8 bases align to TRBD1. This CDR3 contains 15 residues. Germline loops: CDR1 GTSNPN, CDR2 SVGIG (reference sequence). Unmatched junction bases numbered 13, after V lost 7 bases and J lost 3 bases. The CDR3 DNA reads TGTGCCTCCTCACCTGGGACAGGCGGGGACACTGAAGCTTTCTTT. This sequence encodes CASSPGTGGDTEAFF.

V and J are TRBV11-3 and TRBJ1-5, with TRBD1 identical over 11 bases. Germline CDR1 and CDR2: SGHNT and YENEEA. V lost 4 bases to trimming and J lost 4 bases; unmatched junction nucleotides: 6. The CDR3 extends over 16 amino acids. CDR3 loop: CASSSFGTGGNQPQHF. As DNA, the CDR3 is TGTGCCAGCAGCTCTTTCGGGACAGGGGGTAATCAGCCCCAGCATTTT.

The chain is built from TRBV28 and TRBJ1-4, with D maybe TRBD1 (6 bases). V was clipped by 2 bases and J by 6 bases, with 13 bases between them. Germline values: CDR1 MDHEN, CDR2 SYDVKM. The CDR3 runs 15 residues. Here the CDR3 reads CASSLGGRGDEKLFF. CDR3 in DNA: TGTGCCAGCAGTTTAGGGGGCCGTGGGGATGAAAAACTGTTTTTT.

The chain combines TRBV5-1 with TRBJ2-5, with TRBD2 as a possible D gene (8 bases). In germline, CDR1 is SGHRS, CDR2 YFSETQ. Trimming took off 6 bases at V and 5 bases at J, with 20 bases between the two ends. This CDR3 has 15 amino acids. In nucleotides, the CDR3 is TGCGCCAGCACCCCGCCGGGAGGGGGCGTCGAGACCCAGTACTTC. Its protein product is CASTPPGGGVETQYF. The whole variable domain, filled in from reference TRBV5-1 and TRBJ2-5, reads KAGVTQTPRYLIKTRGQQVTLSCSPISGHRSVSWYQQTPGQGLQFLFEYFSETQRNKGNFPGRFSGRQFSNSRSEMNVSTLELGDSALYLCASTPPGGGVETQYFGPGTRLLVL.

V is TRBV6-2 or TRBV6-3 and J is TRBJ2-7, with 7 bases lining up with TRBD1. The CDR3 is made up of 17 amino acids. After removal of 2 bases from V and 2 bases from J, the junction contained 12 bases not matched to a gene. The V gene's germline CDR1 is MNHEY and CDR2 SVGEGT. The CDR3 nucleotides are TGTGCCAGCAGTTACCCTATGACAGGGTTTCGGACCTACGAGCAGTACTTC. The encoded protein is CASSYPMTGFRTYEQYF.